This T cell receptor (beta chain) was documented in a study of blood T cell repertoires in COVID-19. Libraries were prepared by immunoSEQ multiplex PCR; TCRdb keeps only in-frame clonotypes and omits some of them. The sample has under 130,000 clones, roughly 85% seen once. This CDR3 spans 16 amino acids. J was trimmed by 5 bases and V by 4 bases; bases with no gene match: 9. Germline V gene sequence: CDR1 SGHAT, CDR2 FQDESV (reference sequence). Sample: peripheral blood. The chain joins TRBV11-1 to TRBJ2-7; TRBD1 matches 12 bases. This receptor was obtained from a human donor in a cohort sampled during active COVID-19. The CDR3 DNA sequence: TGTGCCAGCAGCTCCCCCCCCGGGACAGGGGGCCACGAGCAGTACTTC. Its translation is CASSSPPGTGGHEQYF.